This T cell receptor (beta chain) was profiled in a study of T cell responses to AZD1222 COVID-19 vaccine (dated by TCRdb to 2020 to 2022). About the study as a whole: TCR sequencing covered some 240 trial participants: about 210 given two doses of AZD1222 and 26 given two doses of MenACWY control vaccine. Enrollment into the trials was organized by age into subgroups of 18-55, 56-69 and 70-plus years, and those subgroups contained about 150, 27 and 61 TCR-sequenced participants, respectively.

General findings and caveats noted by the study authors: Conclusions about previously exposed vaccinees are limited because only five to seven AZD1222 recipients were SARS-CoV-2 seropositive at baseline. Because no samples from the day 14 peak response were available, repertoires could be characterized only after the peak T cell response. In the small 56-69-year group, the increase in depth fell short of significance, most likely because of low power. Participants were mostly white British and included more females than males, and it was suggested by the authors that clonal diversity may have been underestimated. Vaccine-associated CD4 TCRs spanned the whole spike protein, with dominant responses in regions 160-218 and 743-854. Spike-specific TCR breadth and depth rose significantly after two AZD1222 doses compared with day 0 and with MenACWY recipients. Nearly half of unique spike-specific TCRs reportedly recognized epitopes outside regions mutated in the B.1.351 and B.1.1.7 variants.

Comment on this clone: Its antigen is still unknown. Per-nucleotide qualities are absent, and no much larger clonotype sits a single base away.

The CDR3 regions of human TCRbeta chains were subjected to immunosequencing. The original pipeline was this. TCRs in the repertoires were compared against a reference library of SARS-CoV-2-specific TCRs that had been generated with the MIRA antigen-specificity platform. Breadth meant the fraction of unique TCRs that were SARS-CoV-2-associated, whereas depth meant the fraction of total T cells that were SARS-CoV-2-associated. Using the MIRA data, every spike-specific TCR was mapped to the spike region that the TCR reacted to and assigned to either a CD4 or a CD8 class. Log10-transformed breadth and depth values were compared by one-way ANOVA with Sidak's multiple comparisons tests. Held by TCRdb, this immuneACCESS table contains in-frame sequences only and omits some clones. Under half of the omission traces to an unresolved V gene where checked; the cause of the rest is unknown. V, J and clone size were drawn from that table, and D and trimming were deduced from the DNA. The sample data list approximately 120,000 clones, and around 83% of these were observed just once. Clones ranked in the top ten supply about 26% of the sample.

From the cysteine through the phenylalanine, the CDR3 covers 12 amino acids. Solely the CDR3 DNA is kept, with 36 bases framed from the first base. CDR1 and CDR2, per the germline V gene, are MDHEN and SYDVKM. Cut back by 4 bases and 3 bases, the V and J ends lie 5 bases apart. Explained via the paper, the time point label denotes: about 28 days (+/-7) after the second vaccine dose. Because spike-specific TCR depth and breadth did not differ between the two schedules, AZD1222 recipients who got a second dose at roughly 4 weeks were pooled with those who got a second dose at roughly 12 weeks. Vaccinee samples came from UK trials COV001 and COV002, including a single-blind randomized controlled phase 2/3 trial of AZD1222 (ChAdOx1 nCoV-19) in healthy adults. For TCRbeta chain sequencing, PBMC samples from trial participants were taken at day 0 and at day 28 after the second dose.

This specimen consisted of peripheral blood, obtained 28 days after the second AZD1222 dose. This sequence uses TRBV28 and TRBJ2-3; the D gene is unclear. This receptor was taken from an adult who received the AZD1222 COVID-19 vaccine. The CDR3 amino acid sequence is: CASSSLTDTQYF. DNA sequence: TGTGCCAGCAGTTCCCTAACAGATACGCAGTATTTT. The CDR3, completed at both ends by the reference TRBV28 and TRBJ2-3 genes, gives the full variable domain DVKVTQSSRYLVKRTGEKVFLECVQDMDHENMFWYRQDPGLGLRLIYFSYDVKMKEKGDIPEGYSVSREKKERFSLILESASTNQTSMYLCASSSLTDTQYFGPGTRLTVL.